These 15 T cell receptor beta chains were all obtained from the same sample, sequenced in a study of T-cell reconstitution after alpha-beta-depleted transplantation in children. TCRbeta library construction was performed incorporating unique molecular identifiers. One entry per CDR3 protein results from TCRdb running MiXCR on the PCR reads. The repertoire includes about 500,000 distinct CDR3 sequences, 30% to 35% of them detected once, and 2% to 3% sits in the top ten. The sequencing used PBMCs from the stem cell graft donor, collected from the stem cell graft. These receptors originate from a human donor who donated a stem cell graft to a child with aplastic anemia.

The CDR3 region is CASSLRQRETQYF. The CDR3 coding sequence is TGTGCCAGCAGTTTAAGGCAGCGGGAGACCCAGTACTTC. The rearrangement links TRBV12-3 or TRBV12-4 to TRBJ2-5; D possibly corresponds to TRBD2 (5 bases). The CDR3 covers 13 residues. Trimming took 2 bases from V and 5 from J, leaving 9 bases between them.

This clonotype was recorded a few times. V and J are TRBV5-6 and TRBJ1-5, with D perhaps matching TRBD1 (5 bases). CDR3 length: 16 amino acids. The germline CDR1 and CDR2 sequences are SGHDT and YYEEEE. The ends were cut back, 4 bases at V and 1 base at J, with 15 bases in the middle. CDR3 region: CASSPRDGGSNQPQHF. The DNA of the CDR3 is TGTGCCAGCAGCCCCCGGGACGGTGGAAGCAATCAGCCCCAGCATTTT.

The gene calls are TRBV5-1 and TRBJ2-5; TRBD2 might be the D (6 bases). V lost 0 bases to trimming and J lost 0 bases, with 9 bases between them. The CDR3 length is 15 residues. Per the germline V gene, CDR1 is SGHRS and CDR2 is YFSETQ. Written as DNA, the CDR3 is TGCGCCAGCAGCTTGGGACGGGAGTACCAAGAGACCCAGTACTTC. It specifies CASSLGREYQETQYF.

The chain carries TRBV5-1 and TRBJ1-2, with no clear D. This CDR3 region has 14 residues. Germline V lookup: CDR1 SGHRS, CDR2 YFSETQ. Trimming removed 1 base at V and 6 bases at J, with 13 bases between. For the CDR3, the DNA is TGCGCCAGCAGCTTGAGGGATGCAGTTGATGGCTACACCTTC. Its protein product is CASSLRDAVDGYTF.

V is TRBV6-2 or TRBV6-3 and J is TRBJ2-4; D gene unclear. The CDR3 spans 14 residues. V was shortened by 0 bases and J by 4 bases, with 7 bases between the two germline ends. The germline gives CDR1 MNHEY, CDR2 SVGEGT. The CDR3 DNA sequence: TGTGCCAGCAGTTACTCTGAGCCTAAAAACATTCAGTACTTC. Translated, it gives CASSYSEPKNIQYF.

The chain recombines TRBV5-6 with TRBJ2-5; D tentatively fits TRBD1 or TRBD2 (5 bases each). V lost 3 bases, J lost 1 base, and 16 bases lay in between. CDR3 length: 16 amino acids. CDR1 is SGHDT and CDR2 is YYEEEE in the germline V gene. The CDR3 spells CASSSPGRPLQETQYF. CDR3 DNA: TGTGCCAGCAGCTCACCGGGACGGCCCCTCCAAGAGACCCAGTACTTC. Together with reference TRBV5-6 and TRBJ2-5, the CDR3 gives the full variable domain: DAGVTQSPTHLIKTRGQQVTLRCSPKSGHDTVSWYQQALGQGPQFIFQYYEEEERQRGNFPDRFSGHQFPNYSSELNVNALLLGDSALYLCASSSPGRPLQETQYFGPGTRLLVL.

This chain's CDR3 is CAISESETGGNQPQHF. Written as DNA, the CDR3 is TGTGCCATCAGTGAGTCTGAGACAGGGGGCAATCAGCCCCAGCATTTT. This chain uses TRBV10-3 with TRBJ1-5; TRBD1 matches 8 bases. The germline V gene has CDR1 ENHRY and CDR2 SYGVKD. This CDR3 has 16 residues. Trimming took 0 bases from V and 2 from J; bases not matched to a gene: 3.

This clonotype was seen a few times. The rearrangement links TRBV4-3 to TRBJ2-1; TRBD2 agrees at 14 bases. The CDR3 has 15 amino acids. The ends lost 4 bases at V and 8 bases at J; junction bases unmatched: 4. Germline V CDR1 and CDR2: LGHNA, YSLEER. The CDR3 here is CASSLWTSGRHEQFF. The CDR3 DNA follows: TGCGCCAGCAGCCTTTGGACTAGCGGGAGGCATGAGCAGTTCTTC.

The chain couples TRBV29-1 to TRBJ2-2; unclear D gene. V lost 4 bases, J lost 0 bases, and 9 bases lay in between. The CDR3 has 14 amino acids. Per the germline V gene, CDR1 is SQVTM and CDR2 is ANQGSEA. The CDR3 region is CSVVSQANTGELFF. CDR3 DNA: TGCAGCGTTGTTTCGCAGGCGAACACCGGGGAGCTGTTTTTT.

The V and J genes are TRBV30 and TRBJ2-3; 7 nucleotides agree with TRBD2. J lost 7 bases, V lost 0 bases, and 16 bases had no gene match. The CDR3 has 17 residues. Germline lookup yields CDR1 GTSNPN and CDR2 SVGIG (reference sequence). In DNA form, the CDR3 reads TGTGCCTGGAGTGTACTGATTGGGTCGGGAGGTCTAAATACGCAGTATTTT. The encoded protein is CAWSVLIGSGGLNTQYF.

The chain recombines TRBV15 with TRBJ2-4; D call uncertain. Looked up from germline, CDR1 is LNHNV and CDR2 is YYDKDF (reference sequence). The CDR3 sequence is 15 residues long. V was cut by 3 bases and J by 0 bases, with 9 bases left in between. The DNA for the CDR3 is TGTGCCACCAGCAGGTCAGAACTAGCCAAAAACATTCAGTACTTC. Translated, it gives CATSRSELAKNIQYF. Based on the CDR3 plus reference TRBV15 and TRBJ2-4, the full variable domain is DAMVIQNPRYQVTQFGKPVTLSCSQTLNHNVMYWYQQKSSQAPKLLFHYYDKDFNNEADTPDNFQSRRPNTSFCFLDIRSPGLGDTAMYLCATSRSELAKNIQYFGAGTRLSVL.

This clonotype was detected a few times. The chain is built from TRBV18 and TRBJ2-7; tentative D call: TRBD2 (5 bases). V lost 2 bases and J lost 0, with 20 bases in between. CDR1 is KGHSH, CDR2 LQKENI, per germline. This CDR3 is 18 amino acids long. CDR3 loop: CASSPGGRASLLSYEQYF. For the CDR3, the DNA is TGTGCCAGCTCACCAGGAGGACGGGCGAGCCTCCTCTCCTACGAGCAGTACTTC.

The V gene is TRBV10-2, the J gene TRBJ2-5; D may be TRBD2 (6 bases). Trimming stripped 3 bases from V and 2 bases from J, with 13 bases between. Germline CDR1 is WSHSY and CDR2 is SAAADI. The CDR3 runs to 15 residues. The CDR3 bases are TGCGCCAGCAGTGATACGGGGGTGTCACAAGAGACCCAGTACTTC. This gives the protein CASSDTGVSQETQYF.

V and J are TRBV27 and TRBJ2-3, with 9 nucleotides matching TRBD1. CDR3 length: 17 amino acids. Looked up from germline, CDR1 is MNHEY and CDR2 is SMNVEV (reference sequence). V lost 4 bases, J lost 2 bases, and 10 bases stayed unmatched. CDR3 sequence reads: CASSSYNRGLDTDTQYF. CDR3 bases: TGTGCCAGCAGTTCCTACAACAGGGGGCTGGACACAGATACGCAGTATTTT.

This chain links TRBV7-3 with TRBJ2-3; D might be TRBD1 or TRBD2, each matching 5 bases. V lost 4 bases to trimming and J lost 10 bases, with 18 bases between them. Germline assignment: CDR1 SGHTA and CDR2 FQGTGA. The CDR3 runs 14 residues. The CDR3 bases are TGTGCCAGCAGCTCCGGGGTGCTCGGGGCATCGCAGTATTTT. Translation: CASSSGVLGASQYF. Based on the CDR3 plus reference TRBV7-3 and TRBJ2-3, the full variable domain is GAGVSQTPSNKVTEKGKYVELRCDPISGHTALYWYRQSLGQGPEFLIYFQGTGAADDSGLPNDRFFAVRPEGSVSTLKIQRTERGDSAVYLCASSSGVLGASQYFGPGTRLTVL.